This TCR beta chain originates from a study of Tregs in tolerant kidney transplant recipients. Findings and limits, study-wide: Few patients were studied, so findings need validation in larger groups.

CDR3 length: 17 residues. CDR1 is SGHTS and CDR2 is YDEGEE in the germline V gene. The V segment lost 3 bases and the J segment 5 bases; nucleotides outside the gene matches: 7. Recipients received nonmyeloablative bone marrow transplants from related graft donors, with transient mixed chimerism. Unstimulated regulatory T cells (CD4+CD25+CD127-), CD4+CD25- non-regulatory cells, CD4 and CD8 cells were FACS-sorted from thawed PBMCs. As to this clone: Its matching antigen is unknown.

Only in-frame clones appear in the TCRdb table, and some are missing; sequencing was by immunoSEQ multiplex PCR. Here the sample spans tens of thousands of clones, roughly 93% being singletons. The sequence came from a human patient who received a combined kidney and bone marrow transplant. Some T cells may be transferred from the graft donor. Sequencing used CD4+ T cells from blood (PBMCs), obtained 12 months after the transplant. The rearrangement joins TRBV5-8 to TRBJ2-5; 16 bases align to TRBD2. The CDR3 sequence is CASSSGLAGGPEETQYF. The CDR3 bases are TGTGCCAGCAGCTCGGGACTAGCGGGAGGGCCGGAGGAGACCCAGTACTTC.